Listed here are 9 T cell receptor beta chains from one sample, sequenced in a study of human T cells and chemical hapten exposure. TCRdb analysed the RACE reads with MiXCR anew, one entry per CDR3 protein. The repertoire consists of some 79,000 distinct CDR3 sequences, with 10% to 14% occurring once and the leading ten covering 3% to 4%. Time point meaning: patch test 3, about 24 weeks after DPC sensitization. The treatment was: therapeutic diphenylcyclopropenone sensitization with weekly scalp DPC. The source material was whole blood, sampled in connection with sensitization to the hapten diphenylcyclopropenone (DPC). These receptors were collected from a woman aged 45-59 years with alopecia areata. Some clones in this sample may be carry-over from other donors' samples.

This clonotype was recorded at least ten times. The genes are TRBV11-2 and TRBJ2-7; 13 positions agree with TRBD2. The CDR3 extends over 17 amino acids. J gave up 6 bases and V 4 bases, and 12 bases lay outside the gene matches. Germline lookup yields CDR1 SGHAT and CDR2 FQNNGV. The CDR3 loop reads CASSSNLPGLAGSEQYF. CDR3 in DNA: TGTGCCAGCAGCTCCAACCTTCCGGGACTAGCGGGATCCGAGCAGTACTTC.

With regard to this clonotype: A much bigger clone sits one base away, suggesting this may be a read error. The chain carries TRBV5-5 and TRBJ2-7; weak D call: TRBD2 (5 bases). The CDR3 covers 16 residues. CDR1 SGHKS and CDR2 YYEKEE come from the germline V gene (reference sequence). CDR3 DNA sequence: TGTGCCAGCAGCTTGGCCGGAACTTCGGGGATATACGAGCGGTACTTC. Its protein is CASSLAGTSGIYERYF.

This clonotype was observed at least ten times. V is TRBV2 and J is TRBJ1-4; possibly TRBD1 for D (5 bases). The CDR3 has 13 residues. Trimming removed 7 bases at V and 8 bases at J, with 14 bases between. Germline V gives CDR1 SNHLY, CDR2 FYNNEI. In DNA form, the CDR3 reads TGTGCCAGCATTCGAGGGCAGGGCGAAAAACTGTTTTTT. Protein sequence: CASIRGQGEKLFF.

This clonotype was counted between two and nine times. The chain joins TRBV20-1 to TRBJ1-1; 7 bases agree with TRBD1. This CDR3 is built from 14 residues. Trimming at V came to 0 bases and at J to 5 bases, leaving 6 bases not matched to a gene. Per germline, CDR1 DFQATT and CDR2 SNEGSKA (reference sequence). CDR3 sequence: CSARDAGGETEAFF. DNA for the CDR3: TGCAGTGCTAGAGATGCAGGGGGGGAGACTGAAGCTTTCTTT.

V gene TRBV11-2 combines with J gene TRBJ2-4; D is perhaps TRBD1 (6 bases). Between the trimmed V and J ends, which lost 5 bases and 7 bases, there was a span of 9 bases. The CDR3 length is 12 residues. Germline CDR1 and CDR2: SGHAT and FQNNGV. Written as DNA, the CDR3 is TGTGCCAGCAGCCCAGACAGGAACATTCAGTACTTC. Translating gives CASSPDRNIQYF. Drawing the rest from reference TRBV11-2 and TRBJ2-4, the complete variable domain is EAGVAQSPRYKIIEKRQSVAFWCNPISGHATLYWYQQILGQGPKLLIQFQNNGVVDDSQLPKDRFSAERLKGVDSTLKIQPAKLEDSAVYLCASSPDRNIQYFGAGTRLSVL.

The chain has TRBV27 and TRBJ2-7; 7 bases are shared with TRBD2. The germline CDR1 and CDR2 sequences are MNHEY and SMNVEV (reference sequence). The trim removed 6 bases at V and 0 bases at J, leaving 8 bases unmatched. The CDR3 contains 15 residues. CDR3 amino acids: CASRAFSGNSYEQYF. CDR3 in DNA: TGTGCCAGCAGAGCCTTCAGCGGGAACTCCTACGAGCAGTACTTC.

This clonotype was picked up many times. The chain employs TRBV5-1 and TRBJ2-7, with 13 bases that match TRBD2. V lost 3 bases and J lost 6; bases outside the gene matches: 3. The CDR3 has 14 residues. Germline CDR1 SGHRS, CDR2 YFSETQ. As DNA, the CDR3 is TGCGCCAGCAGCTATCGACTAGCGGGAGGCGAGCAGTACTTC. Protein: CASSYRLAGGEQYF. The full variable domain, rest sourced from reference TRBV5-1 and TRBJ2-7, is KAGVTQTPRYLIKTRGQQVTLSCSPISGHRSVSWYQQTPGQGLQFLFEYFSETQRNKGNFPGRFSGRQFSNSRSEMNVSTLELGDSALYLCASSYRLAGGEQYFGPGTRLTVT.

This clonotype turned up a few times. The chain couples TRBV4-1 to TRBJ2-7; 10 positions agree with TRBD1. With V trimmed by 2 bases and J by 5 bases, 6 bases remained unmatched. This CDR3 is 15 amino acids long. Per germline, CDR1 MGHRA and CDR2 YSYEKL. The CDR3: CASSQSGQGRNEQYF. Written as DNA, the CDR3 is TGCGCCAGCAGCCAATCGGGACAGGGGAGGAACGAGCAGTACTTC.

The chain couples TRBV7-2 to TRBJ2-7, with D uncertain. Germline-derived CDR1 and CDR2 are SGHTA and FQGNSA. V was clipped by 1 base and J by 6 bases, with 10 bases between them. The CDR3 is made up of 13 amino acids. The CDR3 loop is CASSLVQISEQYF. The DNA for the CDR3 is TGTGCCAGCAGCTTAGTCCAGATTAGCGAGCAGTACTTC. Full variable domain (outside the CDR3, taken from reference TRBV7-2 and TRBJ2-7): GAGVSQSPSNKVTEKGKDVELRCDPISGHTALYWYRQSLGQGLEFLIYFQGNSAPDKSGLPSDRFSAERTGGSVSTLTIQRTQQEDSAVYLCASSLVQISEQYFGPGTRLTVT.